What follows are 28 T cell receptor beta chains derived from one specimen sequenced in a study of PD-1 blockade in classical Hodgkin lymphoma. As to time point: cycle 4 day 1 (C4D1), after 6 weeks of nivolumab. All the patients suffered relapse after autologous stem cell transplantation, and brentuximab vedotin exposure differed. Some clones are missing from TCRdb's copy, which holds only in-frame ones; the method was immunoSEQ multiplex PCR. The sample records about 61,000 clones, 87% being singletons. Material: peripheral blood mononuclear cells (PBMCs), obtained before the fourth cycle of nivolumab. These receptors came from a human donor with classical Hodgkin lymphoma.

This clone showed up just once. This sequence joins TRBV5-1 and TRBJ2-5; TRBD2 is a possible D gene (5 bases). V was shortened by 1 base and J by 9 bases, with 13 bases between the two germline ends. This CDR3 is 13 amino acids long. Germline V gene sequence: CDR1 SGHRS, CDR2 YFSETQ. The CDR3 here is CASSLMGLEAQYF. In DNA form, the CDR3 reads TGCGCCAGCAGCTTGATGGGATTGGAGGCCCAGTACTTC.

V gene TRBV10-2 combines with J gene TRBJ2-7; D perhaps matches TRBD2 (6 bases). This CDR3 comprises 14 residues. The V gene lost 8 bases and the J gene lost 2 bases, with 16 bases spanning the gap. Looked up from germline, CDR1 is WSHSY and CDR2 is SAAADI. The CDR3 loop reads CASQAGRFPYEQYF. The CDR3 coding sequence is TGCGCCAGCCAGGCGGGACGGTTCCCCTACGAGCAGTACTTC.

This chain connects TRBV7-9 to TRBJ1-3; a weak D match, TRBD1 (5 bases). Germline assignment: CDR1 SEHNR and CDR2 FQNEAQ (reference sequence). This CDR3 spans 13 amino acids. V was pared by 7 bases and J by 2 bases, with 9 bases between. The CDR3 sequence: CASIRGAGNTIYF. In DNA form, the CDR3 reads TGTGCCAGCATTCGAGGGGCTGGAAACACCATATATTTT.

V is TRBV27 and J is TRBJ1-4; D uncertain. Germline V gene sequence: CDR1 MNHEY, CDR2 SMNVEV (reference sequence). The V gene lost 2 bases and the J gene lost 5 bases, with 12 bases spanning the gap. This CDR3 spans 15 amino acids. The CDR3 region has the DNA TGTGCCAGCAGTTTAATCCCGGATCGAAATGAAAAACTGTTTTTT. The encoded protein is CASSLIPDRNEKLFF. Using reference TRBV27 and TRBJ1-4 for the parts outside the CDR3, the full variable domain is EAQVTQNPRYLITVTGKKLTVTCSQNMNHEYMSWYRQDPGLGLRQIYYSMNVEVTDKGDVPEGYKVSRKEKRNFPLILESPSPNQTSLYFCASSLIPDRNEKLFFGSGTQLSVL.

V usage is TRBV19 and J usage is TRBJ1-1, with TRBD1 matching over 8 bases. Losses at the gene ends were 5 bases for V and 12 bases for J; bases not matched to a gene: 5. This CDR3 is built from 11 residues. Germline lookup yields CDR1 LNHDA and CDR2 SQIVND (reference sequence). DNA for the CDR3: TGTGCCAGTAGTCAGGGGGCGGATCCTTTCTTT. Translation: CASSQGADPFF.

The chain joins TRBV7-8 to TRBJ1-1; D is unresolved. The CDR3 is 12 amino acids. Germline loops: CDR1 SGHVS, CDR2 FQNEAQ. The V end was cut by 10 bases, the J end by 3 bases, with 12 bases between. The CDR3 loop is CANRRVDTEAFF. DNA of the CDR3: TGTGCCAACCGGCGGGTGGACACTGAAGCTTTCTTT.

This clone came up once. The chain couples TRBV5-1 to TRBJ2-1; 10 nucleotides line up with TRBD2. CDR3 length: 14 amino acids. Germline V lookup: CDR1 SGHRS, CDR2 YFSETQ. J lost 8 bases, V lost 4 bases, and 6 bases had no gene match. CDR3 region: CASSRPGLAYEQFF. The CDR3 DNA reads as TGCGCCAGCAGCCGCCCGGGACTAGCGTATGAGCAGTTCTTC.

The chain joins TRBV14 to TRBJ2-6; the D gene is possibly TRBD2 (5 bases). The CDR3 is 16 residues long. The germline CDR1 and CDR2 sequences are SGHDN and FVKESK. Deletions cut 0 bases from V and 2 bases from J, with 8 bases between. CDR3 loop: CASSQESRAGANVLTF. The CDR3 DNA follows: TGTGCCAGCAGCCAAGAATCGCGGGCTGGGGCCAACGTCCTGACTTTC.

CDR3 loop: CASSLAGGGTQPQHF. The DNA for the CDR3 is TGTGCCAGCAGTTTGGCCGGGGGCGGAACTCAGCCCCAGCATTTT. The V and J genes are TRBV28 and TRBJ1-5; tentative D call: TRBD1 (6 bases). CDR3 length: 15 amino acids. V dropped 3 bases and J dropped 6 bases, with 15 bases sitting between them. Germline values: CDR1 MDHEN, CDR2 SYDVKM. Full variable domain (outside the CDR3, taken from reference TRBV28 and TRBJ1-5): DVKVTQSSRYLVKRTGEKVFLECVQDMDHENMFWYRQDPGLGLRLIYFSYDVKMKEKGDIPEGYSVSREKKERFSLILESASTNQTSMYLCASSLAGGGTQPQHFGDGTRLSIL.

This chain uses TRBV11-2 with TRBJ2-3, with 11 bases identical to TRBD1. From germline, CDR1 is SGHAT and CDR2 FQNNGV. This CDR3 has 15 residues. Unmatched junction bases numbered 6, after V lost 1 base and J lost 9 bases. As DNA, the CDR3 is TGTGCCAGCAGCTTAGGGGGACAGGGGGTTCCGACGCAGTATTTT. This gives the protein CASSLGGQGVPTQYF.

The CDR3 nucleotides are TGCGCCAGCAGCCAAGATGTGTGGAAAAAACTGTTTTTT. It yields the protein CASSQDVWKKLFF. The chain links TRBV4-1 to TRBJ1-4; no reliable D call. The CDR3 covers 13 residues. Per germline, CDR1 MGHRA and CDR2 YSYEKL. Trimming took 0 bases from V and 9 from J, leaving 8 bases between them.

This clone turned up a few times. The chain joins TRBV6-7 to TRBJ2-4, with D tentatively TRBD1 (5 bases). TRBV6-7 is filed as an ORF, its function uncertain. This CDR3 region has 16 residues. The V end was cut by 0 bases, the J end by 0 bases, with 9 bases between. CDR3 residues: CASSYSIQGAKNIQYF. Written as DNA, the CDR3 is TGTGCCAGCAGTTACTCGATCCAGGGAGCCAAAAACATTCAGTACTTC.

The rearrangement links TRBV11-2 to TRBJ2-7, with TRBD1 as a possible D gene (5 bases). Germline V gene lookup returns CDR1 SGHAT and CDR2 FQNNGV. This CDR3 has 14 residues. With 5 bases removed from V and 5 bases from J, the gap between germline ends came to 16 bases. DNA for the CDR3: TGTGCCAGCAGCCAGATAGCAGGGTTCCACGAGCAGTACTTC. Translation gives CASSQIAGFHEQYF.

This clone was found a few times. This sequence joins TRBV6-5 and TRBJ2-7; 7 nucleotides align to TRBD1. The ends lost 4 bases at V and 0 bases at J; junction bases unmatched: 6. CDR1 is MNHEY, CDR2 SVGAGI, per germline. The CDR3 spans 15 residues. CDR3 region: CASSSTTGSSYEQYF. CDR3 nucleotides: TGTGCCAGCAGTTCTACGACAGGGAGCTCCTACGAGCAGTACTTC.

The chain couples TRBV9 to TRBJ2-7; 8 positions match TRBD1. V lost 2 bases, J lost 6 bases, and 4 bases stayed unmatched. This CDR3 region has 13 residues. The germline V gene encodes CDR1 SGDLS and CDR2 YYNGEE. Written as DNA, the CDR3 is TGTGCCAGCAGCGTGGTGACAGGGGTCGAGCAGTACTTC. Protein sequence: CASSVVTGVEQYF.

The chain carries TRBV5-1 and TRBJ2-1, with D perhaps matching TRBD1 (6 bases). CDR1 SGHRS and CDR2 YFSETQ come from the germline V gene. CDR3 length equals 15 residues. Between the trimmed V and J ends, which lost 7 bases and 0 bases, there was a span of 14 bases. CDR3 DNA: TGCGCCAGCCAGGACCGGGACACCTCCTACAATGAGCAGTTCTTC. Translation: CASQDRDTSYNEQFF.

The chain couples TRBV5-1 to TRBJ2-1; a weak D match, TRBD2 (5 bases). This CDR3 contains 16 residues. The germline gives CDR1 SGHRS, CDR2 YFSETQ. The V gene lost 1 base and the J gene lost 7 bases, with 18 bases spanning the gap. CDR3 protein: CASSLLLASVGNEQFF. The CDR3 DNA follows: TGCGCCAGCAGCTTGCTCCTAGCCTCGGTGGGGAATGAGCAGTTCTTC.

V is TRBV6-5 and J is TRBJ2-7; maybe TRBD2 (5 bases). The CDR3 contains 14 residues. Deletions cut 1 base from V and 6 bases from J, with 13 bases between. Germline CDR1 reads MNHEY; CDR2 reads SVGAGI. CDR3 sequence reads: CASSYYAGFGEQYF. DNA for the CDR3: TGTGCCAGCAGTTACTACGCGGGCTTCGGCGAGCAGTACTTC.

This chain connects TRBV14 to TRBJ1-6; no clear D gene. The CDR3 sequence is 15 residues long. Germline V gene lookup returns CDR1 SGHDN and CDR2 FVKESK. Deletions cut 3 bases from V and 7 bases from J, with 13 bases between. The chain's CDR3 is CASSQFVTGNSPLHF. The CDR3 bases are TGTGCCAGCAGCCAGTTTGTGACGGGCAATTCACCCCTCCACTTT.

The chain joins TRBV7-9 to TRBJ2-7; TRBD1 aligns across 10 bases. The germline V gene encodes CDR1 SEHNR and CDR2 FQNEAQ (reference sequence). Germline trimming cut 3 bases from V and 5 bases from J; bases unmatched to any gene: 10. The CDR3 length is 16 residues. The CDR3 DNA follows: TGTGCCAGCAGCTTCGGGGACAGGGGCTATCCCAACGAGCAGTACTTC. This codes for CASSFGDRGYPNEQYF.

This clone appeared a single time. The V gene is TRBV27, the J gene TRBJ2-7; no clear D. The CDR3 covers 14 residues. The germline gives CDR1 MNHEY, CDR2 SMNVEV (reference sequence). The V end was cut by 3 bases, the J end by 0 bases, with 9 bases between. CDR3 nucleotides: TGTGCCAGCAGTTTGATCGGCGACTCCTACGAGCAGTACTTC. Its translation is CASSLIGDSYEQYF.

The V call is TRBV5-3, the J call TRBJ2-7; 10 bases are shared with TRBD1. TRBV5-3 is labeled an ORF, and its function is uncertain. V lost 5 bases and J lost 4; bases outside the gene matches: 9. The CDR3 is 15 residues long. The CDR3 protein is CARSPPGQGSYEQYF. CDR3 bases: TGTGCCAGAAGTCCACCGGGACAGGGGAGTTACGAGCAGTACTTC.

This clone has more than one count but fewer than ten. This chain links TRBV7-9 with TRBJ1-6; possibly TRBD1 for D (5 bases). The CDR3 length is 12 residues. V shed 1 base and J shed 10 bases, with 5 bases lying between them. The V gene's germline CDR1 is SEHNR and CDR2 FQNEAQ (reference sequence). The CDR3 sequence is CASSLGDSPLHF. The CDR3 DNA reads TGTGCCAGCAGCTTAGGGGACTCACCCCTCCACTTT.

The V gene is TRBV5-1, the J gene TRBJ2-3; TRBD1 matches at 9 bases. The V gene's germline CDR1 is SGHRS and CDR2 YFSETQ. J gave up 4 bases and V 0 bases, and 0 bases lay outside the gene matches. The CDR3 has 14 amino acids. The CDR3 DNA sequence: TGCGCCAGCAGCTTGGGACAGGGGGCAGATACGCAGTATTTT. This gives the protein CASSLGQGADTQYF.

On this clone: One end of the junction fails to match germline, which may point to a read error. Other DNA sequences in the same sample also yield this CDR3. The CDR3 nucleotides are TGTGCCAGCAGTGGGGGTCTCAATCAACCCCAGCATTTT. This gives the protein CASSGGLNQPQHF. The chain is built from TRBV6-1 and TRBJ1-5; no clear D gene. This CDR3 contains 13 residues. Germline assignment: CDR1 MNHNS and CDR2 SASEGT.

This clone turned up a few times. In DNA form, the CDR3 reads TGCGCCAGCAGCCAATCACTTACAGGGAACTATGAAGCTTTCTTT. It yields the protein CASSQSLTGNYEAFF. The chain carries TRBV4-1 and TRBJ1-1; D might be TRBD1 (6 bases). The CDR3 is 15 amino acids. CDR1 and CDR2 (germline): MGHRA, YSYEKL. Trimming took 2 bases from V and 7 from J, leaving 17 bases between them.

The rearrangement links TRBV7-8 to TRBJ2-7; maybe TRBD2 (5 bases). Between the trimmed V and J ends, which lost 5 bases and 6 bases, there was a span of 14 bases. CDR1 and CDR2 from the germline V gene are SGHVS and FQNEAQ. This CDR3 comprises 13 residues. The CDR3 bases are TGTGCCAGCAGCCCGGAGAGAGGGCGCGAGCAGTACTTC. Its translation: CASSPERGREQYF.

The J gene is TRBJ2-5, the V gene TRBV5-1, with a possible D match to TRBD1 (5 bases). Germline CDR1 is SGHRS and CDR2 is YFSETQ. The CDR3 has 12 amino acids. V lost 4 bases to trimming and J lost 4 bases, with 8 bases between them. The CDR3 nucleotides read TGCGCCAGCAGCCAGGGTTTAGAGACCCAGTACTTC. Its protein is CASSQGLETQYF.